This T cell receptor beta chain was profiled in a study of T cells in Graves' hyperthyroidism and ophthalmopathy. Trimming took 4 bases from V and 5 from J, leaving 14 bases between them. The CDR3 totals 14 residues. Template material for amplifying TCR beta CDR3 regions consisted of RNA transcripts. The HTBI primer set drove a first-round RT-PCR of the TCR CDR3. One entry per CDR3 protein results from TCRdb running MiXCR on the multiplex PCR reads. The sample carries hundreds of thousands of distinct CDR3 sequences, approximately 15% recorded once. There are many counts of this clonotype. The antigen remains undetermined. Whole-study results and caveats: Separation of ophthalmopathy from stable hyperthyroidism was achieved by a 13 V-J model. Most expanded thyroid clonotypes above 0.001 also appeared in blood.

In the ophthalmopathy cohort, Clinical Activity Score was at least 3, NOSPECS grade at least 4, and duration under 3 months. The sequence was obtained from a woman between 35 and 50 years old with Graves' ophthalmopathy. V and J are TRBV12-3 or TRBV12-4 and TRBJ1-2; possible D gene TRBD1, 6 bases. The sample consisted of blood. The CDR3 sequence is CASSSTGSLYGYTF. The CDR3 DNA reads TGTGCCAGCAGTTCGACAGGATCTCTTTATGGCTACACCTTC.